A selection of T cell receptor beta chains follows, all from one sample in a study of PD-1 blockade in mismatch repair-deficient tumors. Libraries were prepared by immunoSEQ multiplex PCR; TCRdb keeps only in-frame clonotypes and omits some of them. The sample holds roughly 80,000 clones; approximately 81% are singletons and the top ten take just over 2.5%. Sequences were derived from peripheral blood, sampled 12 weeks after starting pembrolizumab. Receptors originate from an adult with mismatch repair-deficient cancer. CDR3s include the opening cysteine and the closing phenylalanine or tryptophan. The D gene is left open where the match is weak.

V gene	D gene	J gene	CDR3 protein
TRBV27	TRBD2	TRBJ2-2	CASRTYSSGNTGELFF
TRBV11-2	-	TRBJ1-2	CASSLWGLYGYTF
TRBV27	-	TRBJ2-3	CASSLSWARVSTDTQYF
TRBV27	-	TRBJ1-2	CASSLTGNYGYTF
TRBV7-2	TRBD1	TRBJ1-5	CASSLAGGAQPQHF
TRBV2	-	TRBJ2-1	CASSGLFNEQFF
TRBV28	-	TRBJ1-5	CASRPPNRVRSNQPQHF
TRBV5-8	-	TRBJ2-5	CASSLAGRVGETQYF
TRBV9	-	TRBJ2-1	CASSLPGRSSYNEQFF
TRBV25-1	-	TRBJ2-1	CASSESRVRGNEQFF
TRBV7-7	TRBD1	TRBJ2-5	CASSPQGVLGETQYF
TRBV5-4	TRBD2	TRBJ2-1	CASSIGGYNEQFF
TRBV18	-	TRBJ2-1	CASSPLPSYAYNEQFF
TRBV2	-	TRBJ1-2	CASSRQNYGYTF
TRBV19	TRBD2	TRBJ2-7	CASSIETSGIADEQYF
TRBV6-5	-	TRBJ2-7	CASKQEVPYEQYF
TRBV19	-	TRBJ1-2	CASSSRTANYGYTF
TRBV5-6	TRBD1	TRBJ1-1	CASSLVLEQGASGTEAFF
TRBV11-3	-	TRBJ1-1	CASSNKPGQINTEAFF
TRBV29-1	-	TRBJ2-7	CSAWDRDSPYF
TRBV15	TRBD1	TRBJ2-3	CATSGVWDRDFLDTDTQYF
TRBV6-6	-	TRBJ1-1	CASSYSTANTEAFF
TRBV15	TRBD1	TRBJ1-1	CATSGGQGANTEAFF
TRBV10-3	-	TRBJ1-2	CAISESALGYGYTF
TRBV18	-	TRBJ1-3	CASSPPGGLAGNTIYF
TRBV7-7	-	TRBJ2-6	CASSLQAGQFPISGANVLTF
TRBV5-8	-	TRBJ2-5	CASSLGQFQETQYF
TRBV7-2	-	TRBJ1-2	CASSSGYNGYTF
TRBV11-2	TRBD1	TRBJ2-3	CASSLPGGGTGVQYF
TRBV12-5	TRBD2	TRBJ2-3	CASGSQLAGFPDTQYF
TRBV6-1	-	TRBJ2-1	CASSDFSYNEQFF
TRBV6-5	-	TRBJ2-7	CASSYSNEQYF
TRBV27	-	TRBJ1-1	CASSAAPDYNTEAFF
TRBV9	-	TRBJ1-3	CASSPLGSGNTIYF
TRBV6-5	-	TRBJ2-2	CASSYSWGDTGELFF
TRBV10-3	-	TRBJ2-7	CAILKVGTQTYEQYF
TRBV5-1	-	TRBJ1-1	CASSSPGQGLNTEAFF
TRBV5-1	-	TRBJ2-7	CASSLGAYEQYF
TRBV11-3	TRBD2	TRBJ2-1	CASSLDQRERHEQFF
TRBV28	-	TRBJ2-7	CASTVSHSYEQYF
TRBV10-3	-	TRBJ2-1	CAISESRLQFF
TRBV19	-	TRBJ1-2	CASTSDKKTNYGYTF
TRBV6-5	TRBD1	TRBJ1-1	CASILPGQSTTEAFF
TRBV4-1	-	TRBJ1-3	CASSQAGNTIYF
TRBV7-6	-	TRBJ2-7	CASSPEGGITTEQYF
TRBV7-2	-	TRBJ2-3	CASSFRVHTDTQYF
TRBV6-5	TRBD1	TRBJ1-5	CASRRQGVSNQPQHF
TRBV6-1	-	TRBJ1-4	CASTPGREREKLFF
TRBV5-1	-	TRBJ2-1	CASSIGVASNEQFF
TRBV6-5	-	TRBJ2-5	CASRPGDQETQYF
TRBV7-6	-	TRBJ2-7	CASSLQGNSYEQYF
TRBV29-1	TRBD1	TRBJ1-1	CSVGPGTVNTEAFF